The sequence of this T cell receptor (beta chain) was determined in a study of T cells in Graves' hyperthyroidism and ophthalmopathy. The source material, RNA transcripts, was used to amplify TCR beta CDR3 regions. Researchers ran a first-round RT-PCR on the TCR CDR3 using the HTBI primer set. MiXCR, applied by TCRdb to the multiplex PCR reads, yields one record per CDR3 protein. The sample yields roughly 700,000 distinct CDR3 sequences, about a third seen once. At least ten counts were recorded for this clonotype. The CDR3 contains 15 residues. The V and J ends lost 5 bases and 3 bases, in that order; junction bases with no gene match: 9. CDR1 SGHVS and CDR2 FQNEAQ come from the germline V gene.

The chain has TRBV7-8 and TRBJ2-7, with TRBD1 matching 8 bases. Sequenced input: blood. This TCR derives from a woman in her 40s with Graves' hyperthyroidism. The CDR3 nucleotides read TGTGCCAGCAGCACCACCGGGACAGGAGTCTACGAGCAGTACTTC. It translates to CASSTTGTGVYEQYF.